The subject of this entry is one TCR beta chain. The antigen is unknown. Generated by immunoSEQ multiplex PCR, the TCRdb table keeps only in-frame clones and is missing some. The sample lists around 140,000 clones; 80% to 95% were seen once. The data derive from a study of T cell responses to AZD1222 COVID-19 vaccine. For the study at large: Pooling covered second doses at about 4 or about 12 weeks. Study results and caveats: White British ancestry dominated among donors, who included more females, and clonal diversity was possibly underestimated. Increases in Spike-specific TCR breadth and depth were seen after two AZD1222 doses. CD4 TCRs covered the whole spike, strongest at regions 160-218 and 743-854.

CDR3 length equals 12 residues. Germline V gene lookup returns CDR1 SGHRS and CDR2 YFSETQ. Between the trimmed V and J ends, which lost 2 bases and 3 bases, there was a span of 6 bases. The sample here was peripheral blood, taken on day 0 of AZD1222 vaccination. The chain carries TRBV5-1 and TRBJ2-7; unclear D gene. The TCR was taken from an adult in good health. The CDR3 coding sequence is TGCGCCAGCAGCTTTTCGGGCTACGAGCAGTACTTC. Protein: CASSFSGYEQYF.